These T cell receptor beta chains were read from a single sample in a study of regulatory T cells in long-lasting Graves disease. TCRdb redid the calling of the multiplex PCR reads with MiXCR, one entry per CDR3 protein. The data hold about 400,000 distinct CDR3 sequences, with less than 25% observed a single time. This material consisted of peripheral blood mononuclear cells (PBMCs), taken when the disease was refractory, from a patient treated with antithyroid drugs. The receptors shown here come from a female donor with Graves disease. Each CDR3 is given with its conserved first and last residue. D genes are given only for firm matches. For some rows the clone size is stated as once, few or many, or as a class when expanded; others skip it.

j_call,clone_size,v_call,d_call,cdr3_nt,cdr3_aa
TRBJ1-1,many,TRBV5-1,NA,TGCGCCAGCAGCTTGGTGGTGTTGGGGGAAACTGAAGCTTTCTTT,CASSLVVLGETEAFF
TRBJ2-5,many,TRBV20-1,NA,TGCAGTGCTAGAGATCAGGTGGAGACCCAGTACTTC,CSARDQVETQYF
TRBJ2-5,many,TRBV3-1,NA,TGTGCCAGCAGCCAAGAGGGGGGCCGGAGGACCCAGTACTTC,CASSQEGGRRTQYF
TRBJ2-5,NA,TRBV30,TRBD1,TGTGCCTGGCAGGGGGACGCCCGGGAGACCCAGTACTTC,CAWQGDARETQYF
TRBJ2-2,NA,TRBV7-9,TRBD1,TGTGCCAGCAGCAACACCGGGACAGGGTACACCGGGGAGCTGTTTTTT,CASSNTGTGYTGELFF
TRBJ2-7,few,TRBV11-3,TRBD2,TGTGCCAGCAGCTTTAGCGGGAGGGCTCGGGACGAGCAGTACTTC,CASSFSGRARDEQYF
TRBJ1-3,few,TRBV2,NA,TGTGCCAGACAGTCGCAGGGTACTGGAAACACCATATATTTT,CARQSQGTGNTIYF
TRBJ1-6,NA,TRBV11-2,NA,TGTGCCAGCAGCTCGGACCGAAATAATTCACCCCTCCACTTT,CASSSDRNNSPLHF
TRBJ2-5,many,TRBV10-3,NA,TGTGCCATCAGGAATCCCCGGGGCCCAGAGGAGACCCAGTACTTC,CAIRNPRGPEETQYF
TRBJ1-5,NA,TRBV5-1,TRBD1,TGCGCCAGCAGCCTGACAGGGGCTCAGCCCCAGCATTTT,CASSLTGAQPQHF
TRBJ2-7,NA,TRBV14,NA,TGTGCCAGCAGCCCTTGGGGAGCTAGCAGCTACGAGCAGTACTTC,CASSPWGASSYEQYF
TRBJ2-2,many,TRBV12-3/TRBV12-4,NA,TGTGCCAGCAGTTTAGCGCTAAGGGTAGGCGGGGAGCTGTTTTTT,CASSLALRVGGELFF
TRBJ1-1,many,TRBV6-9,NA,TGTGCCAGCAGTTATCGGTCCGGGGTGAACACTGAAGCTTTCTTT,CASSYRSGVNTEAFF
TRBJ1-1,NA,TRBV5-1,TRBD1,TGCGCCAGCAGCAGGGGACAGGGATCCACTGAAGCTTTCTTT,CASSRGQGSTEAFF
TRBJ2-1,NA,TRBV7-9,TRBD2,TGTGCCAGCAGCTTAGGTTTAGCGGGAGTCAACAATGAGCAGTTCTTC,CASSLGLAGVNNEQFF
TRBJ2-7,few,TRBV10-3,NA,TGTGCCATCAGTCCTGTCGACAGGCCCTACGAGCAGTACTTC,CAISPVDRPYEQYF
TRBJ2-7,many,TRBV28,NA,TGTGCCAGCAGTGCCCGGAGGGCAAACTACGAGCAGTACTTC,CASSARRANYEQYF
TRBJ2-5,few,TRBV9,NA,TGTGCCAGCAGCAATCAGGGACTTGGCGAGCAAGAGACCCAGTACTTC,CASSNQGLGEQETQYF
TRBJ1-1,few,TRBV29-1,NA,TGCAGCGTTGGTGGGAGCACTGAAGCTTTCTTT,CSVGGSTEAFF
TRBJ1-5,few,TRBV5-1,NA,TGCGCCAGCAGCTTGCTGGGGTCAGACGGTCAGCCCCAGCATTTT,CASSLLGSDGQPQHF
TRBJ2-5,many,TRBV11-2,NA,TGTGCCAGCAGCCCCGACGTAGGGGTCGGGTACTTC,CASSPDVGVGYF
TRBJ2-2,many,TRBV10-1,NA,TGCGCCAGTAACTCGAGGCCCGATGGGGAGCTGTTTTTT,CASNSRPDGELFF
TRBJ2-5,few,TRBV7-2,TRBD2,TGTGCCAGCAGCTTAGTAGCGGGGTATCAAGAGACCCAGTACTTC,CASSLVAGYQETQYF
TRBJ1-3,many,TRBV12-3/TRBV12-4,NA,TGTGCCAGCAGTTTGGACGGCCACTCTGGAAACACCATATATTTT,CASSLDGHSGNTIYF
TRBJ1-1,NA,TRBV7-2,NA,TGTGCCAGCAGCTTAGCGGGGGTAGGAAACACTGAAGCTTTCTTT,CASSLAGVGNTEAFF
TRBJ2-5,many,TRBV2,NA,TGTGCCGGCAGTCCAGCGGGTGAGACCCAGTACTTC,CAGSPAGETQYF
TRBJ1-1,many,TRBV20-1,TRBD1,TGCAGTGCTAGAGTCGGGGGACAGGGAGGGTTGAACACTGAAGCTTTCTTT,CSARVGGQGGLNTEAFF
TRBJ1-2,many,TRBV20-1,TRBD1,TGCAGTGCTAGCGCAGGGGGCTATGGCTACACCTTC,CSASAGGYGYTF
TRBJ2-5,NA,TRBV29-1,NA,TGCAGCGCCCAGGTGCCAGCGGGTCTACAAGAGACCCAGTACTTC,CSAQVPAGLQETQYF